The clone carrying this TCR beta chain was detected many times. The CDR3 covers 12 residues. V lost 8 bases, J lost 1 base, and 7 bases lay in between. These data are taken from a study of T-cell reconstitution after alpha-beta-depleted transplantation in children. Unique molecular identifiers were incorporated during preparation of the TCRbeta library. Using its own MiXCR run on the PCR reads, TCRdb lists one record per CDR3 protein. The sample lists roughly 590,000 distinct CDR3 sequences, around a sixth occurring once. The sequencing here drew on PBMCs from the stem cell graft donor, taken from the stem cell graft. This receptor was identified in a human donor who donated a stem cell graft to a child with acute myeloid leukemia. The V gene is TRBV12-3 or TRBV12-4, the J gene TRBJ2-3; unclear D gene. The CDR3 DNA is TGTGCCAGCTGCGTCGGCACAGATACGCAGTATTTT. Translated, it gives CASCVGTDTQYF.